One and the same sample provided the 9 T cell receptor beta chains below, sequenced in a study of cytomegalovirus exposure and HLA in healthy donors. Measured with immunoSEQ multiplex PCR; TCRdb has only the in-frame clones, and not every one. The sample has around 300,000 clones, just over 85% seen once. The source material was PBMCs. The source of these receptors is a young woman in good health and CMV-seronegative.

The rearrangement uses TRBV29-1 and TRBJ2-7, with a possible D match to TRBD1 (6 bases). Trimming cost V 5 bases and J 0 bases, with 8 bases left between them. CDR3 length equals 12 residues. In germline, CDR1 is SQVTM, CDR2 ANQGSEA. CDR3 bases: TGCAGCGTTCAGGGGAGCTCCTACGAGCAGTACTTC. Its protein is CSVQGSSYEQYF.

The gene calls are TRBV28 and TRBJ1-2; D is uncertain. Germline CDR1 reads MDHEN; CDR2 reads SYDVKM. Deletions cut 1 base from V and 4 bases from J, with 7 bases between. The CDR3 is 13 amino acids. CDR3 region: CASSLSPGYGYTF. DNA of the CDR3: TGTGCCAGCAGTTTATCACCGGGCTATGGCTACACCTTC.

This clone was seen once. The J gene is TRBJ1-2, the V gene TRBV27; D is possibly TRBD1 (5 bases). Germline V gene data show CDR1 as MNHEY and CDR2 as SMNVEV (reference sequence). V dropped 7 bases and J dropped 4 bases, with 13 bases sitting between them. This CDR3 comprises 13 residues. The CDR3 DNA is TGTGCCAGCAAAAGGGGCGGGACCTATGGCTACACCTTC. Protein sequence: CASKRGGTYGYTF.

The V gene is TRBV27, the J gene TRBJ1-2, with a weak D call TRBD1 (6 bases). The length of the CDR3 is 15 residues. Germline V gene lookup returns CDR1 MNHEY and CDR2 SMNVEV (reference sequence). The V and J ends lost 1 base and 2 bases respectively, with 11 bases between them. This CDR3 is CASSLFGGENYGYTF. The CDR3 DNA is TGTGCCAGCAGTTTATTTGGGGGCGAGAACTATGGCTACACCTTC.

CDR3 in amino acids: CASQNSGGRPYEQYF. DNA for the CDR3: TGTGCCAGCCAGAATAGCGGGGGACGTCCCTACGAGCAGTACTTC. The rearrangement uses TRBV5-6 and TRBJ2-7, with TRBD2 matching over 9 bases. The length of the CDR3 is 15 residues. Germline V lookup: CDR1 SGHDT, CDR2 YYEEEE. The J segment lost 2 bases and the V segment lost 7 bases, leaving 10 bases of the junction unmatched.

The V call is TRBV30, the J call TRBJ2-5; 11 bases align to TRBD2. The CDR3 is 15 residues long. CDR1 GTSNPN and CDR2 SVGIG come from the germline V gene (reference sequence). The V and J ends lost 0 bases and 5 bases, in that order; junction bases with no gene match: 5. The CDR3 loop reads CAWSVLAGGGETQYF. The CDR3 DNA reads as TGTGCCTGGAGTGTGCTAGCGGGAGGTGGTGAGACCCAGTACTTC.

The chain has TRBV30 and TRBJ2-5; the D is unclear. The CDR3 extends over 14 amino acids. With 2 bases removed from V and 0 bases from J, the gap between germline ends came to 10 bases. From germline, CDR1 is GTSNPN and CDR2 SVGIG (reference sequence). The CDR3, as DNA: TGTGCCTGGAGTTCTGTAGAAAACCAAGAGACCCAGTACTTC. It yields the protein CAWSSVENQETQYF.

V and J are TRBV7-9 and TRBJ2-7; D is perhaps TRBD1 (6 bases). CDR3 length: 14 amino acids. Trimming took 6 bases from V and 7 from J, leaving 19 bases between them. Per the germline V gene, CDR1 is SEHNR and CDR2 is FQNEAQ (reference sequence). CDR3 amino acids: CASSYTQGPGEQYF. Written as DNA, the CDR3 is TGTGCCAGCAGTTATACGCAGGGGCCGGGGGAGCAGTACTTC.

The J gene is TRBJ2-5, the V gene TRBV7-6, with TRBD1 matching over 8 bases. V was clipped by 5 bases and J by 10 bases; unmatched bases: 18. This CDR3 region has 16 residues. CDR1 and CDR2 (germline): SGHVS, FNYEAQ. CDR3 sequence (DNA): TGTGCCAGCAGCGAATCCTCGGGACAGGCAAATTCTGGCCAGTACTTC. Residues: CASSESSGQANSGQYF.